This T cell receptor beta chain was sequenced in a study of T cells in Graves' hyperthyroidism and ophthalmopathy. Study-wide results and limits: Blood shared most expanded thyroid clonotypes above 0.001.

This clonotype was seen repeatedly, ten times or more. The antigen is undetermined. RNA transcripts yielded amplified TCR beta CDR3 regions. During a first-round RT-PCR of the TCR CDR3, the HTBI primer set was used. TCRdb passed the multiplex PCR reads through MiXCR, listing each CDR3 protein once. This sample carries hundreds of thousands of distinct CDR3 sequences, roughly a fifth of them seen once, and the ten largest clones take approximately 37%. Ophthalmopathy patients had Clinical Activity Score at least 3, NOSPECS grade at least 4, duration under 3 months. Source material for PBMCs was around 10 ml fresh peripheral blood. Input material: blood. This TCR derives from a man aged 45-60 years with Graves' ophthalmopathy.

The CDR3 DNA follows: TGTGCCAGCAGTTCCCTTTTCTTCGGTAGCGGGAGCAATGAGCAGTTCTTC. This translates into CASSSLFFGSGSNEQFF. The chain recombines TRBV28 with TRBJ2-1, with 9 bases aligning to TRBD2. The CDR3 spans 17 residues. Trimming cost V 4 bases and J 6 bases; bases outside gene matches: 13. The germline CDR1 and CDR2 sequences are MDHEN and SYDVKM.